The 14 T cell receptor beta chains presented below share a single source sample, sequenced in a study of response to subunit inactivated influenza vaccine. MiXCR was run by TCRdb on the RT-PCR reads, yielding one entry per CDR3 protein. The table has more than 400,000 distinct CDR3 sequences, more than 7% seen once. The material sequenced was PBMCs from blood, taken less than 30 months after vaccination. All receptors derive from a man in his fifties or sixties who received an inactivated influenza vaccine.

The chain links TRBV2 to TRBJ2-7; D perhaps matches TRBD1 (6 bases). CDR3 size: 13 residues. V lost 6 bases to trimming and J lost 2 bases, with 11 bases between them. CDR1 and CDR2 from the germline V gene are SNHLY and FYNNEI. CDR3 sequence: CASRTGTTYEQYF. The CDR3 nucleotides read TGTGCCAGCAGGACAGGAACCACCTACGAGCAGTACTTC.

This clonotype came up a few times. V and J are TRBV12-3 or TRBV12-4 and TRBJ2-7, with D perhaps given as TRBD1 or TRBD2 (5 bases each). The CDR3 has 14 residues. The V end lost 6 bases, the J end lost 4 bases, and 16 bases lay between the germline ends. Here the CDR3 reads CASSSNEGRYEQYF. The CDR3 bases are TGTGCCAGCAGCTCTAACGAGGGACGGTACGAGCAGTACTTC.

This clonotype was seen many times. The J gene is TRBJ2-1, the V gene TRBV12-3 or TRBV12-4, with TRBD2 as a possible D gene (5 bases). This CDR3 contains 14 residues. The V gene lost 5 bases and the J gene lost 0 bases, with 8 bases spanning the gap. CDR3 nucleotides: TGTGCCAGCAGTATAGGGAGCTCCTACAATGAGCAGTTCTTC. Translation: CASSIGSSYNEQFF.

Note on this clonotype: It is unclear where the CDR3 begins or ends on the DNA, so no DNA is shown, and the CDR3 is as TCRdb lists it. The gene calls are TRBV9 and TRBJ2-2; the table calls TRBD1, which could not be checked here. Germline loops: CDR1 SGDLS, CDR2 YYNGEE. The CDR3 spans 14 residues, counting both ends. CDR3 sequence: CASSVAGGTGSCFF.

CDR3 region: CASTLGQLNTEAFF. The CDR3 DNA sequence: TGTGCCAGCACCCTGGGGCAGTTGAACACTGAAGCTTTCTTT. The rearrangement joins TRBV12-3 or TRBV12-4 to TRBJ1-1; a weak D match, TRBD1 (5 bases). Trimming stripped 7 bases from V and 0 bases from J, with 12 bases between. The CDR3 is 14 amino acids.

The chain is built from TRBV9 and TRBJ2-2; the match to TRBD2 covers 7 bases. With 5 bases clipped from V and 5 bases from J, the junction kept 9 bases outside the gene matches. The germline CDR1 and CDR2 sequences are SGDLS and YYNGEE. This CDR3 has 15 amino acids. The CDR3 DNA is TGTGCCAGCAGAGCGGGACGGAATCCTACCGGGGAGCTGTTTTTT. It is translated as CASRAGRNPTGELFF.

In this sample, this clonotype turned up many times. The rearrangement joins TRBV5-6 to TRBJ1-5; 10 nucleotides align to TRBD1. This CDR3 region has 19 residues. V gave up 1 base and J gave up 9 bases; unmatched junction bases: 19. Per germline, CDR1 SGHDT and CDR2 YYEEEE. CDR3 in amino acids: CASSLRRTGGQFASPPQHF. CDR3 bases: TGTGCCAGCAGCTTGCGGAGGACAGGGGGACAATTCGCCTCCCCGCCCCAGCATTTT.

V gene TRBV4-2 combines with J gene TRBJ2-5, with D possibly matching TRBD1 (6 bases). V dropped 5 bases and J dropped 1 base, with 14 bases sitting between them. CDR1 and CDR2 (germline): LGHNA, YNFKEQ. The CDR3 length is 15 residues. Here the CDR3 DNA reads TGTGCCAGCAGCATAACCGGGACAAGCCAAGAGACCCAGTACTTC. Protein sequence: CASSITGTSQETQYF.

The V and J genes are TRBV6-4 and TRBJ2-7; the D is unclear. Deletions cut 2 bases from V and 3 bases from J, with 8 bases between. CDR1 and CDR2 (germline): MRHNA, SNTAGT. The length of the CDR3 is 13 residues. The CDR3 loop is CASSDRRHYEQYF. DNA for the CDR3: TGTGCCAGCAGTGACAGGAGACACTACGAGCAGTACTTC.

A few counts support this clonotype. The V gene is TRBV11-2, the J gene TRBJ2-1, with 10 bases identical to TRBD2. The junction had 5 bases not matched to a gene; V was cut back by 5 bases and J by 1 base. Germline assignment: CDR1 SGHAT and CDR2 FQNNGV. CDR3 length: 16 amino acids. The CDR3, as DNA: TGTGCCAGCAGCAGCCCGGGACTAGCGTCCTACAATGAGCAGTTCTTC. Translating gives CASSSPGLASYNEQFF.

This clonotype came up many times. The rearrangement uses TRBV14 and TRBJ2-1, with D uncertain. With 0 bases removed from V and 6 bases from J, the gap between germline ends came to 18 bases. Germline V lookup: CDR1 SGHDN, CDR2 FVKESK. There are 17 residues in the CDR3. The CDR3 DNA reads TGTGCCAGCAGCCAAGATCGGGCTTTGATTAGGGCCAATGAGCAGTTCTTC. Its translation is CASSQDRALIRANEQFF.

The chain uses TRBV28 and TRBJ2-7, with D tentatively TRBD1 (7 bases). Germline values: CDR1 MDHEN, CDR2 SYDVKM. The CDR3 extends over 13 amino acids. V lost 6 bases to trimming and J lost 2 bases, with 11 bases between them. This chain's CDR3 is CASRRDSPYEQYF. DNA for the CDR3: TGTGCCAGCAGGCGGGACAGTCCCTACGAGCAGTACTTC.

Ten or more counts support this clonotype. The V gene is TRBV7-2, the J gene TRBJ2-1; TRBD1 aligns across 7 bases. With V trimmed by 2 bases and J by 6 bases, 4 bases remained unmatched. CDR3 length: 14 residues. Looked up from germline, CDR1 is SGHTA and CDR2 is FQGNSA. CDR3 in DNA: TGTGCCAGCAGCTTACAACAGGGGATCAATGAGCAGTTCTTC. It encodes CASSLQQGINEQFF.

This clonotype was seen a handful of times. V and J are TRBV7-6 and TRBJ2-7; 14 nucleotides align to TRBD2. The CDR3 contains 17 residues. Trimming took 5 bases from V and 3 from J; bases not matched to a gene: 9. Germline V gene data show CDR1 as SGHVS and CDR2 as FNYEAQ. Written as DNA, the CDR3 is TGTGCCAGCAGCGAGACTAGCGGGAGGGTTGGCAGCTACGAGCAGTACTTC. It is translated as CASSETSGRVGSYEQYF.